This paragraph covers one TCR beta chain sequence. The sample comes from a study of blood T cell repertoires in COVID-19. About the research overall: Acute and convalescent COVID-19 specimens originated in the United States, Italy and Spain.

The protocol was immunoSEQ multiplex PCR, while the TCRdb copy is restricted to in-frame clones and leaves out a portion. The table lists roughly 50,000 clones, 91% of them singletons. Sequencing was performed on peripheral blood. The TCR was taken from a woman aged 60 to 75 with active or convalescent COVID-19.

As DNA, the CDR3 is TGTGCCAGCAGTTTATCCCTTCACGAGCAGTACTTC. It codes for CASSLSLHEQYF. The gene calls are TRBV28 and TRBJ2-7; no clear D. The V end lost 1 base, the J end lost 5 bases, and 6 bases lay between the germline ends. The CDR3 has 12 residues. Germline V gene sequence: CDR1 MDHEN, CDR2 SYDVKM.